This TCR beta chain was captured by sequencing in a study of blood T cell repertoires in COVID-19. Original analysis: Reference gene primer amplification gave nucleated cell count estimates. Repertoires were generated with immunoSEQ multiplex PCR, while TCRdb's copy carries only in-frame clones and drops some. V, J and clone size are those of that table, while D and trimming were read from the DNA. The table has around 470,000 clones, approximately 92% seen once. The Seattle site enrolled patients during active infection and followed them longitudinally. V lost 5 bases and J 3 bases, leaving 11 bases between the germline ends. CDR3 length equals 13 residues.

The source of this sequence is a man younger than 30 with COVID-19, enrolled during active disease. Sequencing was carried out using peripheral blood. The V call is TRBV12-3 or TRBV12-4, the J call TRBJ2-7, with D perhaps matching TRBD2 (5 bases). This CDR3 reads CASSPWEIYEQYF. For the CDR3, the DNA is TGTGCCAGCAGTCCATGGGAGATCTACGAGCAGTACTTC.